The sequence of this T cell receptor (beta chain) was determined in a study of T cell repertoires in cytomegalovirus infection. Study overall: The authors relied on CMV epitopes, both recently identified HLA-C-restricted and well-studied HLA-B-restricted. Shared public TCR beta signatures pointed to both CMV infection and a matching HLA type.

Concerning this clonotype: Its antigen is not identified.

The V gene end was trimmed by 5 bases and the J gene end by 4 bases; junction bases not matched to a gene: 11. CDR1 and CDR2 from the germline V gene are SGHTA and FQGNSA. The CDR3 is 16 amino acids. TCRdb reprocessed the reads via MiXCR and lists one record per CDR3 protein. The sample shows about 160,000 distinct CDR3 sequences, roughly 22% of them seen only once. This chain links TRBV7-2 with TRBJ1-2; 9 bases agree with TRBD1. The sequenced sample was CD8+ T cells from cultured PBMCs, obtained from culture after CMV antigen stimulation. The TCR originated in a human donor in good health (CMV status not recorded). Some clones in this sample may be carry-over from other donors' samples. CDR3 bases: TGTGCCAGCAGCCCGCATGGACAGGGGAATATCTATGGCTACACCTTC. Amino acids: CASSPHGQGNIYGYTF.